This TCR beta chain is drawn from a study of shared clonotypes between healthy human individuals. Positive CCR7 selection of CD45RO-negative cells yielded the naive CD8 cells, and terminally differentiated effector memory CD45RA+ cells were excluded. The CDR3 is 14 amino acids. Produced via immunoSEQ multiplex PCR; TCRdb's table is partial and in-frame only. This sample has roughly 570,000 clones, with about 98% found just once. This rearrangement joins TRBV21-1 to TRBJ2-7; TRBD1 is taken as the D call from the table, unchecked against the DNA. TRBV21-1 is a recognized pseudogene. Sequencing was done on a sample of naive CD8+ T cells sorted from blood. The sequence derives from a man aged 25-40 years in good health. The chain's CDR3 is CASSLRDRGREQYF. CDR3 nucleotides: TGTGCCAGCAGCCTCCGGGACAGGGGGCGGGAGCAGTACTTC.